This T cell receptor beta chain emerged from a study of tumour-infiltrating T cells in Burkitt lymphoma. Looking at the study overall: Productive clonality predicted overall and progression-free survival.

Measured with immunoSEQ multiplex PCR; TCRdb has only the in-frame clones, and not every one. The sample includes around 14,000 clones, 75% of them seen just once. The sample taken for sequencing was tumor tissue. This TCR was sampled from a human donor with diffuse large B-cell lymphoma.

The CDR3 bases are TGTGCCAGCAGCTACGCCAGGGACAGCATCGGCTACACCTTC. Protein: CASSYARDSIGYTF. V usage is TRBV6-5 and J usage is TRBJ1-2, with 7 bases fitting TRBD1. J lost 8 bases, V lost 6 bases, and 12 bases had no gene match. Germline CDR1 reads MNHEY; CDR2 reads SVGAGI. The CDR3 extends over 14 amino acids.